Listed here is a single T cell receptor beta chain. Its antigen is still unknown. No much larger clone exists at a distance of one base, and base qualities are not known. Genomic DNA was extracted from sorted cells for sequencing of the TCRbeta CDR3 region. The immunoSEQ Assay was used for sequencing of TCRbeta CDR3 regions. TCRdb carries this immuneACCESS record with in-frame sequences only. Its versions omit some clonotypes, under half of them owing to an unresolved V gene in the studies checked, with the rest unexplained. The sample table lists 65,000 to 90,000 clones, approximately 92% of them with a count of one. The top ten hold roughly a tenth of the sample. The trial excluded patients who had a history of autoimmune disease or who were on systemic immunosuppression. Peripheral blood for TCR sequencing was collected from all dose cohorts at baseline, on cycle 4 day 1, and on cycle 7 day 1. Samples came from an open-label, multicenter, first-in-human phase I dose-escalation trial of ivuxolimab. The trial enrolled adults with locally advanced or metastatic head and neck squamous cell, hepatocellular, melanoma or renal cell carcinoma. CD4+ and CD8+ T cells were sorted separately from peripheral blood before TCR sequencing.

This specimen comes from a study of OX40 agonist ivuxolimab in advanced cancers. Turning to the overall study: Ivuxolimab, which targeted the costimulatory receptor OX40 (CD134), was an agonistic, fully human IgG2 monoclonal antibody. Prior anti-PD-1, anti-PD-L1 or anti-CTLA-4 therapy was permitted, and checkpoint inhibitors had been received by about 37% of dose-escalation patients. Intravenous ivuxolimab was administered to patients every 2 weeks at six dose levels: 0.01, 0.1, 0.3, 1.5, 3 and 10 mg/kg. The monotherapy dose-escalation portion (N of about 57 patients) of the phase I ivuxolimab trial is reported in the paper. Peripheral TCRbeta sequencing was intended to test whether TCR sequence diversity was altered and clonal T-cell expansion was caused by ivuxolimab. Of the roughly 52 dose-escalation patients, hepatocellular carcinoma was present in about 20, melanoma in around 15, renal cell carcinoma in 9 and head and neck cancer in 9. Partial responses were achieved by three dose-escalation patients, of whom one had hepatocellular carcinoma and two had cutaneous melanoma. In the dose-escalation cohort, roughly four fifths of patients were male, and the mean age was roughly 60 years, with a range of about 23 to 80. Results the study describes overall, beyond this receptor: After ivuxolimab, CD8+ T cells had more expanded clones than CD4+ T cells on average. Low levels of normalized T-cell clonal expansion were also seen in some patients who did not respond. In partial responders in the 0.1-3.0 mg/kg groups, normalized peripheral clonal expansion was found to be among the lowest, especially among CD8+ T cells. Clonal expansion of both CD4+ and CD8+ blood T cells was observed from baseline to week 6 at doses 0.1 to 3.0 mg/kg. Antigen specificity was not determined for the clonally expanded peripheral T cells.

V is pared back by 3 bases and J by 5 bases, with 17 bases lying between the germline termini. The CDR1 and CDR2 encoded by the germline V gene are SGHTS and YDEGEE. Including cysteine and phenylalanine, the CDR3 has 16 amino acids. Only the CDR3 region is kept as DNA, spanning 48 bases read in frame from base 1. The clonotype comes from an adult with an advanced solid tumor such as melanoma, head and neck, liver or kidney cancer. This sequence uses TRBV5-8 and TRBJ1-4, with TRBD1 tentatively as D gene (6 bases match). The sequenced sample was CD4+ or CD8+ T cells sorted from blood, obtained in a trial of the OX40 agonist ivuxolimab. The DNA sequence follows: TGTGCCAGCAGCTCTTGGCTGGACAGCGTCAATGAAAAACTGTTTTTT. Translated, this gives CASSSWLDSVNEKLFF.